The rows below give T cell receptor beta chains drawn from one sample of a study of PD-L1 blockade in urothelial cancer. Profiling relied on immunoSEQ multiplex PCR, and the TCRdb table lists in-frame clones only, not all of them. Here the sample spans tens of thousands of clones, roughly 82% being singletons. Specimen: PBMCs, collected around atezolizumab (anti-PD-L1) treatment. These TCRs come from a man between 65 and 85 years old with urothelial cancer. The CDR3 runs from the conserved cysteine through the conserved F or W. D genes are given only for firm matches. A clone size is listed for some rows: how often the clone was seen (once, few, many), or a class if it is expanded.

clone size	V gene	J gene	D gene	CDR3 length	CDR3 DNA	CDR3 protein
.	TRBV30	TRBJ1-1	.	13	TGTGCCTGGAGGGCAGGGATGAACACTGAAGCTTTCTTT	CAWRAGMNTEAFF
.	TRBV4-3	TRBJ2-5	.	15	TGCGCCAGCAGCCAAATCTACGGCGGACAAGAGACCCAGTACTTC	CASSQIYGGQETQYF
few	TRBV10-1	TRBJ1-4	.	11	TGCGCCAGCAGTGTCTATGAAAAACTGTTTTTT	CASSVYEKLFF
.	TRBV28	TRBJ2-5	TRBD2	15	TGTGCCAGCAACCCGACTAGCGGGAGTTCGGAGACCCAGTACTTC	CASNPTSGSSETQYF
.	TRBV15	TRBJ2-7	TRBD2	15	TGTGCCACCAGCAGAGATAAGCGGGGTCCCTACGAGCAGTACTTC	CATSRDKRGPYEQYF
.	TRBV2	TRBJ2-3	.	14	TGTGCCAGCAGTGAAGTACAGCCGGCAGATACGCAGTATTTT	CASSEVQPADTQYF
.	TRBV28	TRBJ1-1	.	16	TGTGCCAGCAGTTTATCCCCCCCCAGTTCGAACACTGAAGCTTTCTTT	CASSLSPPSSNTEAFF
.	TRBV4-3	TRBJ2-3	TRBD2	16	TGCGCCAGCAGCCACACTAGCGGGGGTGTCACAGATACGCAGTATTTT	CASSHTSGGVTDTQYF
.	TRBV9	TRBJ2-1	.	15	TGTGCCAGCAGCCCGCGTCTTCGTGGGGGCGATGAGCAGTTCTTC	CASSPRLRGGDEQFF
.	TRBV28	TRBJ1-4	.	14	TGTGCCAGCAGTGCGGGGGGGTGGGGCGAAAAACTGTTTTTT	CASSAGGWGEKLFF
once	TRBV7-9	TRBJ1-1	TRBD1	18	TGTGCCAGCAGCCCCATAGCGGGACAGGGCGCGCCTAACACTGAAGCTTTCTTT	CASSPIAGQGAPNTEAFF
few	TRBV12-1	TRBJ1-1	.	18	TGTGCCAGCAGCTGCAACCCTCGTCAATTGGGGAGGGACACTGAAGCTTTCTTT	CASSCNPRQLGRDTEAFF
few	TRBV2	TRBJ2-7	.	16	TGTGCCAGCAGTAGAATGACAGGAGGATCCTCAAAGGAGCAGTACTTC	CASSRMTGGSSKEQYF
.	TRBV5-4	TRBJ2-1	TRBD1	15	TGTGCCAGCAGCTTTCCCCGGACAGGGGGCAATGAGCAGTTCTTC	CASSFPRTGGNEQFF
.	TRBV28	TRBJ2-7	TRBD1	16	TGTGCCAGCAGTTCCCGCGCCGGGACAGGACCCTACGAGCAGTACTTC	CASSSRAGTGPYEQYF
.	TRBV7-9	TRBJ2-3	TRBD2	16	TGTGCCAGCAGCTTCCCGGGACTAGGAGCGGCAGATACGCAGTATTTT	CASSFPGLGAADTQYF
.	TRBV6-5	TRBJ2-3	TRBD1	16	TGTGCCAGCAGTTCGACAGGGGCCCAGCGCCCAGATACGCAGTATTTT	CASSSTGAQRPDTQYF
.	TRBV7-3	TRBJ1-2	TRBD1	19	TGTGCCAGCAGCTTAGTTCGTGGAGTCCCGGGACAGCAAAACTATGGCTACACCTTC	CASSLVRGVPGQQNYGYTF
.	TRBV6-6	TRBJ1-1	TRBD1	14	TGTGCCAGCAGTACCGGACAGGGCCGCACTGAAGCTTTCTTT	CASSTGQGRTEAFF
.	TRBV7-6	TRBJ1-2	.	13	TGTGCCAGCAGCCTGGGAGGGGCCTCTGGCTACACCTTC	CASSLGGASGYTF
once	TRBV10-3	TRBJ1-5	.	13	TGTGCCATCAGTGGGACAGAGGTTCAGCCCCAGCATTTT	CAISGTEVQPQHF
.	TRBV19	TRBJ1-1	TRBD1	15	TGTGCCAGTAGTGACCGGGACAGGGGATTCACTGAAGCTTTCTTT	CASSDRDRGFTEAFF
.	TRBV5-4	TRBJ1-1	TRBD1	15	TGTGCCAGCAGCCTTCCGACAGGGGCCGGCACTGAAGCTTTCTTT	CASSLPTGAGTEAFF
.	TRBV7-3	TRBJ2-7	TRBD2	13	TGTGCCAGCAGCCCCAGCGGGGGTTACGAGCAGTACTTC	CASSPSGGYEQYF
.	TRBV2	TRBJ2-2	TRBD1	15	TGTGCCAGCAGTCTACAGGGGCGAAACACCGGGGAGCTGTTTTTT	CASSLQGRNTGELFF
.	TRBV10-3	TRBJ1-5	.	12	TGTGCCTCCGGCCCAGGGGAACAGCCCCAGCATTTT	CASGPGEQPQHF
few	TRBV25-1	TRBJ2-6	.	15	TGTGCCAGCAGTGAACCCGGGTCTGGGGCCAACGTCCTGACTTTC	CASSEPGSGANVLTF
.	TRBV4-2	TRBJ1-1	.	13	TGTGCCAGCAGCCCAACGGGGGTCAATGAAGCTTTCTTT	CASSPTGVNEAFF
few	TRBV9	TRBJ2-3	TRBD1	16	TGTGCCAGCAGCGCCCGGACAGGGGGCAGCCCAGATACGCAGTATTTT	CASSARTGGSPDTQYF
medium-sized	TRBV6-5	TRBJ1-2	.	13	TGTGCCAGCAGTTACTTTCAGGGAAATGGCTACACCTTC	CASSYFQGNGYTF
.	TRBV19	TRBJ1-5	.	12	TGTGCCAGTAGCTCCAGGGGTCAGCCCCAGCATTTT	CASSSRGQPQHF
once	TRBV5-1	TRBJ2-6	.	19	TGCGCCAGCAGCTTGCTATCCGGGACAAGCAGCTCTGGGGCCAACGTCCTGACTTTC	CASSLLSGTSSSGANVLTF
.	TRBV7-8	TRBJ1-1	TRBD1	16	TGTGCCAGCAGCCAAGGAGGACAGGCGATGAACACTGAAGCTTTCTTT	CASSQGGQAMNTEAFF
.	TRBV7-9	TRBJ1-2	TRBD1	17	TGTGCCAGCAGCCTCGGACAGGGGTTGGCTCGGGACTATGGCTACACCTTC	CASSLGQGLARDYGYTF
.	TRBV7-9	TRBJ2-7	TRBD1	16	TGTGCCAGCAGCTTAATGGGGCAGGGGGCGCTGGACGAGCAGTACTTC	CASSLMGQGALDEQYF
.	TRBV19	TRBJ2-1	TRBD2	14	TGTGCCAGTAGAGCGGGGGGTACTTACAATGAGCAGTTCTTC	CASRAGGTYNEQFF
.	TRBV7-3	TRBJ2-2	.	13	TGTGCCAGCAGCCCTCGTCGCACCGGGGAGCTGTTTTTT	CASSPRRTGELFF
.	TRBV5-4	TRBJ2-7	.	14	TGTGCCAGCAGCTTGCAGGGGAGCTCCTACGAGCAGTACTTC	CASSLQGSSYEQYF
once	TRBV18	TRBJ2-7	TRBD1	18	TGTGCCAGCTCACCACCTCGAGGGCCGGGACAGGGGGCGGTGGAGCAGTACTTC	CASSPPRGPGQGAVEQYF
.	TRBV5-1	TRBJ1-2	TRBD1	14	TGCGCCAGCAGCAACCAAGGACAGGGCTATGGCTACACCTTC	CASSNQGQGYGYTF
.	TRBV6-6	TRBJ2-1	TRBD1	14	TGTGCCAGCAGTTACTCGGGACAGACCAATGAGCAGTTCTTC	CASSYSGQTNEQFF
.	TRBV6-5	TRBJ2-1	TRBD2	15	TGTGCCAGCACCACATCTGGCGGGAGCTACAATGAGCAGTTCTTC	CASTTSGGSYNEQFF
few	TRBV9	TRBJ2-1	.	16	TGTGCCAGCAGCGTAGCCGGGACAATACCGGGTAATGAGCAGTTCTTC	CASSVAGTIPGNEQFF
once	TRBV5-1	TRBJ1-2	.	15	TGCGCCAGCCGCTTGGGGCCGGGGGGCGAGTATGGCTACACCTTC	CASRLGPGGEYGYTF
.	TRBV2	TRBJ2-2	TRBD1	16	TGTGCCAGCAGACCTGGGACAGGGAAGAACACCGGGGAGCTGTTTTTT	CASRPGTGKNTGELFF
.	TRBV9	TRBJ1-1	.	12	TGTGCCAGCGGAGATACGAACACTGAAGCTTTCTTT	CASGDTNTEAFF
.	TRBV27	TRBJ1-2	.	12	TGTGCCAGCAGTTTATCTGGGCAAGGCTACACCTTC	CASSLSGQGYTF
.	TRBV4-3	TRBJ1-2	.	16	TGCGCCAGCAGCGCCGAGACCCGGACAGACATTCGTGGCTACACCTTC	CASSAETRTDIRGYTF
.	TRBV27	TRBJ1-2	.	12	TGTGCCAGCGGAGGCCTGACCTATGGCTACACCTTC	CASGGLTYGYTF
.	TRBV4-1	TRBJ1-1	.	10	TGCGCCACGGGGGTCACTGAAGCTTTCTTT	CATGVTEAFF
.	TRBV7-2	TRBJ1-2	.	14	TGTGCCAGCAGCTTACCGGGACGCGGGGGAAACTACACCTTC	CASSLPGRGGNYTF
.	TRBV4-3	TRBJ2-2	TRBD2	15	TGCGCCAGCAGCCTGTCGGCTAGCGGGGTGGGGGAGCTGTTTTTT	CASSLSASGVGELFF
.	TRBV2	TRBJ1-4	.	14	TGTGCCAGCAGCTCCGGCGGCGTGGTTGAAAAACTGTTTTTT	CASSSGGVVEKLFF
.	TRBV7-3	TRBJ2-5	.	16	TGTGCCAGCAGCTTGGGGCATGTTGGGGGGCAAGAGACCCAGTACTTC	CASSLGHVGGQETQYF
few	TRBV12-5	TRBJ1-1	.	12	TGTGCTAGTGGTCCTCCGGGAGGTAGAGCTTTCTTT	CASGPPGGRAFF